This entry describes one T cell receptor (beta chain). Its specificity is not known. The CDR3 loop spans 15 amino acids. Germline V gene data show CDR1 as LGHNA and CDR2 as YSLEER. V shed 1 base and J 5 bases; nucleotides not matched to a gene: 6. Synthesis of cDNA used 5'RACE (with 10-nucleotide random UMIs). Using its own MiXCR run on the 5' RACE reads, TCRdb lists one record per CDR3 protein. The sample has 49,000 or so distinct CDR3 sequences; less than 5% are singletons. This specimen belongs to a study of neurological immune-mediated disorders. Findings and caveats of the study: When the repertoires were grouped phylogenetically, those of 18 of the 34 multiple sclerosis patients came together in a single cluster of related CDR3 sequences, which points to a possible repertoire-level signature. Whereas HTLV-1-associated myelopathy showed the most TCR clonal expansion, multiple sclerosis showed the least, with levels below those of healthy controls.

The material sequenced was PBMCs. This chain connects TRBV4-3 to TRBJ2-5, with 8 bases fitting TRBD2. The TCR originated in a woman aged 55-70 years with multiple sclerosis. CDR3 sequence: CASSQGTGGPETQYF. The CDR3 DNA reads as TGCGCCAGCAGCCAAGGGACGGGGGGGCCGGAGACCCAGTACTTC.